Below are 26 T cell receptor beta chains sequenced from a single sample in a study of blood T cell repertoires in COVID-19. Generated by immunoSEQ multiplex PCR, the TCRdb table keeps only in-frame clones and is missing some. This sample yields tens of thousands of clones, of which around 67% are seen a single time; 17% belongs to the top ten. Sample: peripheral blood. The receptor source for this set is a human donor in a cohort sampled during active COVID-19.

This clone was counted a few times. CDR3 amino acids: CASSTGAGVYGYTF. Written as DNA, the CDR3 is TGTGCTAGTTCGACAGGGGCCGGAGTCTATGGCTACACCTTC. The J gene is TRBJ1-2, the V gene TRBV12-5, with 8 bases matching TRBD1. The CDR3 has 14 amino acids. Trimming removed 8 bases from V and 4 bases from J; junction bases left unmatched: 9. Germline lookup yields CDR1 LGHNT and CDR2 FRNRAP.

The rearrangement joins TRBV2 to TRBJ2-7, with unresolved D. V was pared by 4 bases and J by 6 bases, with 13 bases between. This CDR3 spans 13 amino acids. The V gene's germline CDR1 is SNHLY and CDR2 FYNNEI. The CDR3 here is CASSGGFIGEQYF. CDR3 bases: TGTGCCAGCAGTGGAGGCTTTATAGGCGAGCAGTACTTC.

This clone was found once. The chain recombines TRBV11-2 with TRBJ2-1; 12 bases match TRBD2. Losses at the gene ends were 1 base for V and 8 bases for J; bases not matched to a gene: 9. CDR3 length: 17 amino acids. CDR1 is SGHAT and CDR2 is FQNNGV in the germline V gene. The CDR3 coding sequence is TGTGCCAGCAGCTTAGTCCGGACTAGCGGGAAGGCGCATGAGCAGTTCTTC. It translates to CASSLVRTSGKAHEQFF.

The chain couples TRBV6-5 to TRBJ2-5, with a weak D call TRBD1 (6 bases). This CDR3 contains 15 residues. CDR1 MNHEY and CDR2 SVGAGI come from the germline V gene. The V gene lost 6 bases and the J gene lost 4 bases, with 18 bases spanning the gap. CDR3 in DNA: TGTGCCAGCAGAAGCAACAGGGCTAGGGGAGAGACCCAGTACTTC. Residues: CASRSNRARGETQYF.

This clone occurred many times. This chain uses TRBV6-4 with TRBJ2-1; tentative D call: TRBD1 (6 bases). CDR3 length: 14 amino acids. Germline values: CDR1 MRHNA, CDR2 SNTAGT. V lost 6 bases, J lost 5 bases, and 14 bases lay in between. In DNA form, the CDR3 reads TGTGCCAGCAGGGGAGACAGGTTCCACAATGAGCAGTTCTTC. Translating gives CASRGDRFHNEQFF.

This rearrangement joins TRBV10-3 to TRBJ2-5; D remains unclear. The CDR3 totals 14 residues. Looked up from germline, CDR1 is ENHRY and CDR2 is SYGVKD. Deletions cut 3 bases from V and 2 bases from J, with 10 bases between. The DNA of the CDR3 is TGTGCCATCAGTGATCACAGCCGACAAGAGACCCAGTACTTC. Protein product: CAISDHSRQETQYF.

This clone is labeled medium-sized. V is TRBV7-6 and J is TRBJ2-3; tentative D call: TRBD2 (7 bases). V dropped 5 bases and J dropped 1 base, with 13 bases sitting between them. Germline CDR1 SGHVS, CDR2 FNYEAQ. The CDR3 has 15 amino acids. The CDR3 nucleotides are TGTGCCAGCAGCGAAGGGGAGGGGGGCACAGATACGCAGTATTTT. This translates into CASSEGEGGTDTQYF. Full variable domain (rest looked up from reference TRBV7-6 and TRBJ2-3): GAGVSQSPRYKVTKRGQDVALRCDPISGHVSLYWYRQALGQGPEFLTYFNYEAQQDKSGLPNDRFSAERPEGSISTLTIQRTEQRDSAMYRCASSEGEGGTDTQYFGPGTRLTVL.

This clone was counted a few times. This rearrangement joins TRBV12-3 or TRBV12-4 to TRBJ2-5; TRBD2 matches 10 bases. The CDR3 loop spans 13 amino acids. V shed 8 bases, J shed 1 base, and the junction held 1 base outside the gene matches. The CDR3 loop is CASRTSGQETQYF. The CDR3 coding sequence is TGTGCCAGCCGGACTAGCGGCCAAGAGACCCAGTACTTC.

The genes are TRBV6-5 and TRBJ2-7, with 12 bases matching TRBD2. The CDR3 loop spans 13 amino acids. Germline V gene sequence: CDR1 MNHEY, CDR2 SVGAGI. V trimming: 5 bases; J trimming: 5 bases; junction bases outside the gene matches: 1. The CDR3: CASSRLAGDEQYF. The CDR3 DNA is TGTGCCAGCAGTCGACTAGCGGGAGACGAGCAGTACTTC.

The J gene is TRBJ2-1, the V gene TRBV5-6, with 9 bases that match TRBD1. The germline gives CDR1 SGHDT, CDR2 YYEEEE. The junction had 7 bases not matched to a gene; V was cut back by 4 bases and J by 5 bases. The CDR3 length is 15 residues. The CDR3 reads CASSPGTGYDNEQFF. The DNA of the CDR3 is TGTGCCAGCAGCCCCGGGACAGGGTATGACAATGAGCAGTTCTTC.

This clone was seen a handful of times. V is TRBV27 and J is TRBJ1-4; D perhaps matches TRBD1 (6 bases). Trimming left V 3 bases short and J 2 bases short, with 16 bases between. The germline CDR1 and CDR2 sequences are MNHEY and SMNVEV (reference sequence). This CDR3 is 17 amino acids long. CDR3 nucleotides: TGTGCCAGCAGTTTCTCCGGGACACCGGGGACTAATGAAAAACTGTTTTTT. Translated, it gives CASSFSGTPGTNEKLFF.

A few counts support this clone. The chain employs TRBV28 and TRBJ1-1; D is uncertain. With 5 bases removed from V and 4 bases from J, the gap between germline ends came to 17 bases. The CDR3 is made up of 15 amino acids. Germline loops: CDR1 MDHEN, CDR2 SYDVKM. The CDR3 region is CASSPPGRESTEAFF. Written as DNA, the CDR3 is TGTGCCAGCAGTCCCCCTGGCCGGGAGAGCACTGAAGCTTTCTTT. Variable domain in full (rest from reference TRBV28 and TRBJ1-1): DVKVTQSSRYLVKRTGEKVFLECVQDMDHENMFWYRQDPGLGLRLIYFSYDVKMKEKGDIPEGYSVSREKKERFSLILESASTNQTSMYLCASSPPGRESTEAFFGQGTRLTVV.

The chain has TRBV5-5 and TRBJ2-3; 7 nucleotides line up with TRBD1. With V trimmed by 2 bases and J by 2 bases, 5 bases remained unmatched. The CDR3 runs to 15 residues. Per germline, CDR1 SGHKS and CDR2 YYEKEE (reference sequence). The CDR3 DNA reads as TGTGCCAGCAGCTTAGACAGGGCCCTCACAGATACGCAGTATTTT. Translation gives CASSLDRALTDTQYF.

The chain uses TRBV5-6 and TRBJ2-4; D not certain. Germline V gene sequence: CDR1 SGHDT, CDR2 YYEEEE. This CDR3 has 15 residues. V shed 2 bases and J shed 0 bases, with 9 bases lying between them. CDR3 in amino acids: CASSFGTVAKNIQYF. CDR3 DNA sequence: TGTGCCAGCAGCTTTGGCACAGTAGCCAAAAACATTCAGTACTTC.

This clone was counted only a few times. The chain recombines TRBV4-1 with TRBJ1-1; D remains ambiguous. Trimming cost V 4 bases and J 1 base, with 13 bases left between them. This CDR3 has 15 residues. The germline gives CDR1 MGHRA, CDR2 YSYEKL. The CDR3 region is CASSLSGGENTEAFF. As DNA, the CDR3 is TGCGCCAGCAGCCTAAGTGGCGGGGAGAACACTGAAGCTTTCTTT.

This rearrangement joins TRBV27 to TRBJ1-5; 8 nucleotides match TRBD1. The CDR3 sequence is 16 residues long. Germline V gene sequence: CDR1 MNHEY, CDR2 SMNVEV (reference sequence). The ends lost 5 bases at V and 2 bases at J; junction bases unmatched: 8. CDR3 DNA sequence: TGTGCCAGCAGTCCACAGGGACAGGTCGGCAATCAGCCCCAGCATTTT. It encodes CASSPQGQVGNQPQHF.

The chain is built from TRBV12-3 or TRBV12-4 and TRBJ2-3, with D uncertain. The CDR3 loop spans 13 amino acids. Trimming removed 7 bases from V and 1 base from J, with 9 bases in between. The CDR3 protein is CASTQLGTDTQYF. The CDR3 region has the DNA TGTGCCAGCACCCAGTTGGGCACAGATACGCAGTATTTT.

The chain couples TRBV7-3 to TRBJ2-7; D may be TRBD2 (5 bases). The CDR3 covers 13 residues. The V and J ends lost 1 base and 4 bases respectively, with 8 bases between them. In germline, CDR1 is SGHTA, CDR2 FQGTGA. CDR3 amino acids: CASSLNPGYEQYF. CDR3 nucleotide sequence: TGTGCCAGCAGCTTAAATCCGGGGTACGAGCAGTACTTC. Looking up the rest from reference TRBV7-3 and TRBJ2-7 gives the full variable domain: GAGVSQTPSNKVTEKGKYVELRCDPISGHTALYWYRQSLGQGPEFLIYFQGTGAADDSGLPNDRFFAVRPEGSVSTLKIQRTERGDSAVYLCASSLNPGYEQYFGPGTRLTVT.

This clone was counted a single time. This rearrangement joins TRBV7-2 to TRBJ2-1, with 10 nucleotides matching TRBD2. Germline lookup yields CDR1 SGHTA and CDR2 FQGNSA. V shed 3 bases, J shed 10 bases, and the junction held 9 bases outside the gene matches. The CDR3 is 15 residues long. CDR3 sequence reads: CASSFRTSGLREQFF. The DNA for the CDR3 is TGTGCCAGCAGCTTCCGGACTAGCGGCCTTCGGGAGCAGTTCTTC.

V and J are TRBV6-5 and TRBJ1-1; D is possibly TRBD1 (6 bases). Germline values: CDR1 MNHEY, CDR2 SVGAGI. The CDR3 runs to 13 residues. V gave up 4 bases and J gave up 0 bases, with 6 bases separating them. The DNA of the CDR3 is TGTGCCAGCAGTTGGACAGTGAACACTGAAGCTTTCTTT. It codes for CASSWTVNTEAFF.

This clone was detected only once. CDR3 protein: CASRAGLVSEQYF. CDR3 coding DNA: TGTGCCAGCAGGGCAGGACTAGTCTCCGAGCAGTACTTC. The chain recombines TRBV11-2 with TRBJ2-7, with TRBD2 matching 7 bases. Looked up from germline, CDR1 is SGHAT and CDR2 is FQNNGV. V shed 6 bases, J shed 6 bases, and the junction held 8 bases outside the gene matches. The CDR3 extends over 13 amino acids.

Only a few counts were recorded for this clone. The chain couples TRBV6-5 to TRBJ2-7, with TRBD2 as a possible D gene (6 bases). CDR3 length equals 14 residues. The ends were cut back, 1 base at V and 6 bases at J, with 13 bases in the middle. Germline-derived CDR1 and CDR2 are MNHEY and SVGAGI. CDR3 protein: CASSYFDPGGEQYF. In nucleotides, the CDR3 is TGTGCCAGCAGTTACTTTGACCCCGGGGGCGAGCAGTACTTC.

The chain recombines TRBV5-6 with TRBJ1-2; no clear D. Trimming left V 2 bases short and J 4 bases short, with 12 bases between. This CDR3 spans 14 amino acids. The germline gives CDR1 SGHDT, CDR2 YYEEEE. The CDR3 protein is CASSFDPEAYGYTF. The CDR3 DNA sequence: TGTGCCAGCAGCTTTGACCCGGAGGCCTATGGCTACACCTTC.

This clone was recorded at least ten times. The chain is built from TRBV9 and TRBJ2-7, with TRBD1 identical over 9 bases. J gave up 5 bases and V 0 bases, and 6 bases lay outside the gene matches. Per the germline V gene, CDR1 is SGDLS and CDR2 is YYNGEE. CDR3 length: 15 residues. CDR3 in DNA: TGTGCCAGCAGCGTAGAAGGACAGGGGTTTGACGAGCAGTACTTC. This translates into CASSVEGQGFDEQYF. Drawing the rest from reference TRBV9 and TRBJ2-7, the complete variable domain is DSGVTQTPKHLITATGQRVTLRCSPRSGDLSVYWYQQSLDQGLQFLIQYYNGEERAKGNILERFSAQQFPDLHSELNLSSLELGDSALYFCASSVEGQGFDEQYFGPGTRLTVT.

The chain combines TRBV4-2 with TRBJ2-2, with 8 bases lining up with TRBD2. The germline V gene has CDR1 LGHNA and CDR2 YNFKEQ. Germline trimming cut 1 base from V and 3 bases from J; bases unmatched to any gene: 4. The CDR3 extends over 16 amino acids. CDR3 loop: CASSQAGGRHTGELFF. CDR3 DNA sequence: TGTGCCAGCAGCCAAGCCGGCGGGAGGCACACCGGGGAGCTGTTTTTT.

The rearrangement uses TRBV11-3 and TRBJ2-1; TRBD2 aligns across 7 bases. Germline loops: CDR1 SGHNT, CDR2 YENEEA. The CDR3 consists of 14 residues. The V segment lost 5 bases and the J segment 3 bases; nucleotides outside the gene matches: 4. This chain's CDR3 is CASSLAVSYNEQFF. CDR3 nucleotide sequence: TGTGCCAGCAGCCTAGCGGTAAGCTACAATGAGCAGTTCTTC.